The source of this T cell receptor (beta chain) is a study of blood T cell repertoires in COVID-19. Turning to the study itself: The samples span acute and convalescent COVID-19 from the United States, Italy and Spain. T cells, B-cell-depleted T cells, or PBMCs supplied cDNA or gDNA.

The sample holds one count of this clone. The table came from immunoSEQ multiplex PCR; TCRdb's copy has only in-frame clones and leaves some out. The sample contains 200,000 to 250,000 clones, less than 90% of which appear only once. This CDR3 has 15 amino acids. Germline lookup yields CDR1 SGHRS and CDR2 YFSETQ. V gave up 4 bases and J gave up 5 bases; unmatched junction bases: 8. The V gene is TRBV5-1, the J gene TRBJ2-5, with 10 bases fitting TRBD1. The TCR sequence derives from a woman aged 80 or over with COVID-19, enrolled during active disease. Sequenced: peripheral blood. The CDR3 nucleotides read TGCGCCAGCAGCACCGGACAGGGGGTACGGGAGACCCAGTACTTC. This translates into CASSTGQGVRETQYF.